These T cell receptor beta chains were read from a single sample in a study of blood T cells in healthy people across ages. TCRdb used MiXCR to reprocess the 5' RACE reads, holding one entry per CDR3 protein. The sample has fewer than 2,000,000 distinct CDR3 sequences; about 39% are singletons. Sample: blood. The receptor set was obtained from a human donor in good health. The CDR3 runs from the conserved cysteine through the conserved F or W. Fields, in order: J gene, V gene, clone size, D gene, CDR3 protein, CDR3 DNA. The D gene is left open where the match is weak. Some rows mark clone size as missing; the rest say once, few, many or name a class of expanded clone.

j_call: TRBJ2-5; v_call: TRBV4-3; clone_size: .; d_call: .; cdr3_aa: CASSQGVAGRGGETQYF; cdr3_nt: TGCGCCAGCAGCCAAGGAGTAGCGGGTAGAGGGGGAGAGACCCAGTACTTC
j_call: TRBJ2-7; v_call: TRBV7-2; clone_size: .; d_call: TRBD1; cdr3_aa: CASSSIRGSGSYNEQYF; cdr3_nt: TGTGCCAGCAGCTCGATCAGGGGGTCAGGGTCCTACAATGAGCAGTACTTC
j_call: TRBJ1-3; v_call: TRBV3-1; clone_size: .; d_call: .; cdr3_aa: CASSRRVDSGGNTIYF; cdr3_nt: TGTGCCAGCAGCCGGAGGGTCGACTCAGGGGGAAACACCATATATTTT
j_call: TRBJ1-2; v_call: TRBV20-1; clone_size: .; d_call: .; cdr3_aa: CSARDGRESIYGYTF; cdr3_nt: TGCAGTGCTAGAGATGGGAGGGAATCTATCTATGGCTACACCTTC
j_call: TRBJ2-3; v_call: TRBV2; clone_size: .; d_call: .; cdr3_aa: CASGVDFTDTQYF; cdr3_nt: TGTGCCAGCGGGGTGGACTTCACAGATACGCAGTATTTT
j_call: TRBJ2-7; v_call: TRBV5-1; clone_size: few; d_call: .; cdr3_aa: CASSPSARNEQYF; cdr3_nt: TGCGCCAGCAGCCCAAGCGCCAGGAACGAGCAGTACTTC
j_call: TRBJ1-6; v_call: TRBV7-2; clone_size: .; d_call: .; cdr3_aa: CASSPTRAVPLHF; cdr3_nt: TGTGCCAGCAGCCCTACCAGGGCTGTCCCCCTCCACTTT
j_call: TRBJ2-3; v_call: TRBV7-2; clone_size: .; d_call: .; cdr3_aa: CASRTGTSNTQYF; cdr3_nt: TGTGCCAGCAGGACCGGGACTTCCAATACGCAGTATTTT
j_call: TRBJ1-1; v_call: TRBV29-1; clone_size: few; d_call: .; cdr3_aa: CSVEGTLNTEAFF; cdr3_nt: TGCAGCGTTGAAGGGACTTTGAACACTGAAGCTTTCTTT
j_call: TRBJ2-1; v_call: TRBV4-1; clone_size: .; d_call: .; cdr3_aa: CASSQDRGQEQFF; cdr3_nt: TGCGCCAGCAGCCAAGATCGCGGCCAAGAGCAGTTCTTC
j_call: TRBJ2-5; v_call: TRBV5-1; clone_size: .; d_call: TRBD2; cdr3_aa: CASVYTSGGQETQYF; cdr3_nt: TGCGCCAGCGTCTATACTAGCGGGGGGCAAGAGACCCAGTACTTC
j_call: TRBJ2-3; v_call: TRBV20-1; clone_size: .; d_call: .; cdr3_aa: CSAGSGSTDTQYF; cdr3_nt: TGCAGTGCGGGAAGCGGGAGCACAGATACGCAGTATTTT
j_call: TRBJ1-2; v_call: TRBV10-3; clone_size: .; d_call: TRBD1; cdr3_aa: CAISPGTGGSRGYTF; cdr3_nt: TGTGCCATCAGTCCTGGGACAGGGGGCTCGAGAGGCTACACCTTC
j_call: TRBJ2-1; v_call: TRBV29-1; clone_size: .; d_call: .; cdr3_aa: CSVEEEGERNEQFF; cdr3_nt: TGCAGCGTTGAAGAGGAGGGAGAACGCAATGAGCAGTTCTTC
j_call: TRBJ2-4; v_call: TRBV7-6; clone_size: .; d_call: .; cdr3_aa: CASSLEPGQGFFGQYF; cdr3_nt: TGTGCCAGCAGCCTGGAACCGGGACAAGGATTTTTTGGGCAGTACTTC
j_call: TRBJ2-4; v_call: TRBV28; clone_size: .; d_call: .; cdr3_aa: CASSCSAIRNIQYF; cdr3_nt: TGTGCCAGCAGTTGTTCCGCCATACGAAACATTCAGTACTTC
j_call: TRBJ2-7; v_call: TRBV6-2/TRBV6-3; clone_size: few; d_call: .; cdr3_aa: CASSYSLEQYF; cdr3_nt: TGTGCCAGCAGCTACTCCCTCGAGCAGTACTTC
j_call: TRBJ2-7; v_call: TRBV7-2; clone_size: .; d_call: .; cdr3_aa: CASSSSGDLKGTYEQYF; cdr3_nt: TGTGCCAGCAGCTCCTCGGGGGACCTCAAAGGGACCTACGAGCAGTACTTC
j_call: TRBJ1-5; v_call: TRBV7-6; clone_size: .; d_call: .; cdr3_aa: CASSLVDYSNQPQHF; cdr3_nt: TGTGCCAGCAGCTTAGTGGACTATAGCAATCAGCCCCAGCATTTT
j_call: TRBJ2-1; v_call: TRBV12-3/TRBV12-4; clone_size: .; d_call: .; cdr3_aa: CASGPVFGGEQFF; cdr3_nt: TGTGCCAGCGGTCCGGTCTTTGGGGGTGAGCAGTTCTTC
j_call: TRBJ1-2; v_call: TRBV29-1; clone_size: .; d_call: .; cdr3_aa: CSASLQDCYGYTF; cdr3_nt: TGCAGCGCGTCTCTACAGGACTGCTATGGCTACACCTTC
j_call: TRBJ1-1; v_call: TRBV29-1; clone_size: few; d_call: .; cdr3_aa: CSAGEGKLNTEAFF; cdr3_nt: TGCAGCGCTGGAGAGGGGAAGCTGAACACTGAAGCTTTCTTT
j_call: TRBJ1-2; v_call: TRBV29-1; clone_size: .; d_call: .; cdr3_aa: CSVEDRAKGGYTF; cdr3_nt: TGCAGCGTTGAAGATCGAGCTAAGGGGGGCTACACCTTC
j_call: TRBJ1-2; v_call: TRBV6-2/TRBV6-3; clone_size: few; d_call: TRBD1; cdr3_aa: CASSYGTGGIYGYTF; cdr3_nt: TGTGCCAGCAGTTACGGGACAGGGGGCATCTATGGCTACACCTTC
j_call: TRBJ1-2; v_call: TRBV7-3; clone_size: .; d_call: .; cdr3_aa: CASSLTGQSGYGYTF; cdr3_nt: TGTGCCAGCAGCTTAACGGGACAATCGGGCTATGGCTACACCTTC
j_call: TRBJ2-1; v_call: TRBV20-1; clone_size: once; d_call: .; cdr3_aa: CSSITFETPTDNEQFF; cdr3_nt: TGCAGTTCTATTACCTTCGAGACCCCTACAGACAATGAGCAGTTCTTC
j_call: TRBJ2-4; v_call: TRBV30; clone_size: .; d_call: .; cdr3_aa: CAWSVIGGSAIQYF; cdr3_nt: TGTGCCTGGAGTGTAATCGGAGGATCCGCCATTCAGTACTTC